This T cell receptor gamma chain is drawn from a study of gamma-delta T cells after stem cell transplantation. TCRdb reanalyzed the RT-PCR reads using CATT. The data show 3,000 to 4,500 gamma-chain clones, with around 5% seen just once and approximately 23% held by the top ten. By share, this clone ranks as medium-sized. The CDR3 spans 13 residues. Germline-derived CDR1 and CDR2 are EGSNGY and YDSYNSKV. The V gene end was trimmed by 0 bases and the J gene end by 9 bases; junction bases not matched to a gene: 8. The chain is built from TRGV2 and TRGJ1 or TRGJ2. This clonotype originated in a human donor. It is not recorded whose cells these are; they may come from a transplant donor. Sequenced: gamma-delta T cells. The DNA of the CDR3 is TGTGCCACCTGGGACGGGCCGGGGGGTAAGAAACTCTTT. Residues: CATWDGPGGKKLF.